The 10 T cell receptor beta chains reported below all come from one sample, sequenced in a study of T cell clonality in common variable immunodeficiency. Method: immunoSEQ multiplex PCR; TCRdb's copy keeps in-frame clones and lacks some. The sample contains about 31,000 clones, none of them singletons. The sample taken for sequencing was peripheral blood mononuclear cells. The receptors come from a person between 18 and 75 years old in good health.

The table lists this clone with many counts. The DNA ends 3 residues before the CDR3 does, and the rest of the CDR3 is filled in from the germline J gene. This chain links TRBV30 with TRBJ1-1, with 8 positions matching TRBD1. The CDR3 is 12 amino acids. Germline V gene sequence: CDR1 GTSNPN, CDR2 SVGIG (reference sequence). CDR3 region: CALRGPYTEAFF. The DNA read from the CDR3 is TGTGCGCTCAGGGGGCCGTACACTGAA.

This clone was counted many times. The CDR3 is cut off 3 residues early in the read; its end comes from the germline J gene. The sample has other DNA sequences that encode this CDR3 too. The rearrangement links TRBV5-1 to TRBJ1-3; D remains ambiguous. Germline CDR1 SGHRS, CDR2 YFSETQ. This CDR3 contains 14 residues. The germline V and J ends were trimmed by 2 bases and 0 bases, with 6 bases remaining between them. The part of the CDR3 DNA that was read is TGCGCCAGCAGCTTCGGGGACTCTGGAAACACC. This gives the protein CASSFGDSGNT. The CDR3 in its entirety is CASSFGDSGNTIYF.

This clone was seen at least ten times. The read ends 3 residues before the CDR3 terminus; that terminus is restored from the germline J gene. The V and J genes are TRBV20-1 and TRBJ1-6; D is perhaps TRBD1 (5 bases). Trimming stripped 1 base from V and 8 bases from J, with 18 bases between. Germline CDR1 is DFQATT and CDR2 is SNEGSKA (reference sequence). CDR3 length: 16 amino acids. The sequenced CDR3 bases are TGCAGTGCTAGAGCACCTATCGGGGGGGAGGATTCACCC. This encodes CSARAPIGGEDSP. The full CDR3 sequence reads CSARAPIGGEDSPLHF.

The table lists this clone with many counts. The read comes to an end 3 residues before the CDR3 does, leaving the germline J gene to fill in the end. This sequence joins TRBV7-2 and TRBJ2-3; D remains ambiguous. Germline CDR1 SGHTA, CDR2 FQGNSA. This CDR3 has 11 residues. The CDR3 sequence is CASSPTRTQYF. The CDR3 bases that were read are TGTGCCAGCAGCCCGACTCGAACG.

This clone was detected ten times or more. CDR3 DNA, as far as it was read: TGTGCCAGCAAAAGGGGGCTAGCGGGATTTCCCTCCTACAATGAG. It encodes CASKRGLAGFPSYNE. In full, the CDR3 reads CASKRGLAGFPSYNEQFF. The rearrangement joins TRBV2 to TRBJ2-1; 9 nucleotides line up with TRBD2. The read terminates 3 residues ahead of where the CDR3 ends, so the germline J gene completes it. This CDR3 has 18 residues. Germline-derived CDR1 and CDR2 are SNHLY and FYNNEI. V lost 7 bases and J lost 0; bases outside the gene matches: 13.

This clone appeared many times. The CDR3 extends 3 residues past the end of the read, so its final part is completed from the germline J gene. V and J are TRBV18 and TRBJ1-4, with D unclear. V shed 3 bases and J shed 6 bases, with 17 bases lying between them. The CDR3 is 16 amino acids. Germline loops: CDR1 KGHSH, CDR2 LQKENI. The covered CDR3 bases are TGTGCCAGCTCACCCCTTCAGGCAGGCCTGGATGAAAAA. It yields the protein CASSPLQAGLDEK. The entire CDR3 protein is CASSPLQAGLDEKLFF.

The sample holds many counts of this clone. This CDR3 is CATNLGYGTDTQYF. The part of the CDR3 DNA that was read is TGTGCCACCAACCTCGGGTACGGCACAGATACG. V usage is TRBV15 and J usage is TRBJ2-3; no reliable D call. Sequencing ends 3 residues short of the CDR3 end; the germline J gene provides the rest. Looked up from germline, CDR1 is LNHNV and CDR2 is YYDKDF (reference sequence). CDR3 size: 14 residues. V lost 7 bases and J 1 base, leaving 12 bases between the germline ends.

This clone was recorded many times. The CDR3 end is not reached by the read, which stops 3 residues before it; the germline J gene fills it in. This chain connects TRBV6-1 to TRBJ1-2; D is undetermined. The length of the CDR3 is 14 residues. The germline V gene encodes CDR1 MNHNS and CDR2 SASEGT. V was clipped by 4 bases and J by 4 bases, with 13 bases between them. The sequenced part of the CDR3 DNA is TGTGCCAGCAGTGCCTCCGGGGAGAGCTATGGC. Its protein is CASSASGESYG. The CDR3 in its entirety is CASSASGESYGYTF.

The sample holds a few counts of this clone. This may be a read error: a much more frequent sequence differs by one nucleotide. The CDR3 extends 3 residues past the end of the read, so its final part is completed from the germline J gene. The chain joins TRBV5-1 to TRBJ1-4, with 8 bases lining up with TRBD1. CDR1 is SGHRS, CDR2 YFSETQ, per germline. With V trimmed by 3 bases and J by 0 bases, 7 bases remained unmatched. The CDR3 is 17 residues long. CDR3 protein: CASSCGQGGTTNEKLFF. CDR3 bases read: TGCGCCAGCAGCTGCGGACAGGGTGGGACAACTAATGAAAAA.

This clone appeared many times. The read falls 3 residues short of the CDR3 end, and the missing part is taken from the germline J gene. The chain couples TRBV2 to TRBJ2-5; 13 bases agree with TRBD2. This CDR3 spans 15 amino acids. From germline, CDR1 is SNHLY and CDR2 FYNNEI. With 5 bases clipped from V and 5 bases from J, the junction kept 5 bases outside the gene matches. The CDR3 DNA, read in part, is TGTGCCAGCAGTCGGACTAGCGGGAGACAGGAGACC. This encodes CASSRTSGRQET. The entire CDR3 protein reads CASSRTSGRQETQYF.